Detailed here is one T cell receptor beta chain. Its antigen is not known. One entry per CDR3 protein results from TCRdb running MiXCR on the reads. The sample lists approximately 630,000 distinct CDR3 sequences; less than 25% were seen once. These data belong to a study of T cell repertoires in cytomegalovirus infection. Study-wide context: Public TCR beta signatures marked donors with CMV infection and the matching HLA. Study-wide results and caveats: Accumulated public TCR beta family frequency recognized individuals carrying CMV together with the relevant HLA. HLA-C-restricted TCR beta clonotypes specific for CMV led the ex vivo response.

The V and J ends lost 3 bases and 2 bases respectively, with 13 bases between them. The CDR3 is made up of 14 amino acids. CDR1 and CDR2 (germline): DFQATT, SNEGSKA (reference sequence). This chain connects TRBV20-1 to TRBJ2-5; D unclear. This TCR was recovered from a human donor in good health (CMV status not recorded). Some clones in this sample may be carry-over from other donors' samples. The specimen sequenced was CD8+ T cells from PBMCs. The CDR3 loop reads CSASTLGQQETQYF. CDR3 DNA: TGCAGTGCTAGCACCCTAGGGCAACAAGAGACCCAGTACTTC.